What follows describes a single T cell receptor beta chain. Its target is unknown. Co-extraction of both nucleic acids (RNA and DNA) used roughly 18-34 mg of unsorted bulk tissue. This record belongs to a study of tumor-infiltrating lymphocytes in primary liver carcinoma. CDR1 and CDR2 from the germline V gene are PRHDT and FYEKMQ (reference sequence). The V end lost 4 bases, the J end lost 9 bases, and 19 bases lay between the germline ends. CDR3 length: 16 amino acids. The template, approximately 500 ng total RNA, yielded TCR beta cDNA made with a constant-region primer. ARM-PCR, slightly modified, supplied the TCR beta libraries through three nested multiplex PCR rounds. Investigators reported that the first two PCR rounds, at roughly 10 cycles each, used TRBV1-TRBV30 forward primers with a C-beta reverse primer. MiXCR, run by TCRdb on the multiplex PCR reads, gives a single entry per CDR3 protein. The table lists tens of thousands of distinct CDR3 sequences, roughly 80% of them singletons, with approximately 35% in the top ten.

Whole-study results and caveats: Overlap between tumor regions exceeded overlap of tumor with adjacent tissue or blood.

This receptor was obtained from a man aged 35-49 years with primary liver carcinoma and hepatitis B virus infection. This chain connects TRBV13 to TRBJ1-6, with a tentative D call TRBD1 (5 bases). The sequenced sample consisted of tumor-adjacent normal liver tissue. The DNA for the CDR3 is TGTGCCAGCAGCTCCCCGGAAGGGGATGGGAGTTCACCCCTCCACTTT. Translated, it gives CASSSPEGDGSSPLHF.